A selection of T cell receptor beta chains follows, all from one sample in a study of T cell changes during pregnancy in multiple sclerosis. Assay used: immunoSEQ multiplex PCR; TCRdb lists only in-frame clones, some missing. The repertoire holds about 70,000 clones, roughly 94% seen once, with more than 0.45% in the top ten. The source was peripheral blood, collected in the third trimester of pregnancy. These receptors originate from a female donor with multiple sclerosis, enrolled in a pregnancy study. The CDR3 runs from the conserved cysteine through the conserved F or W.

v_call	j_call	cdr3_aa
TRBV6-5	TRBJ2-5	CASRDRVVETQYF
TRBV7-9	TRBJ2-1	CASRQDSFSYNEQFF
TRBV4-3	TRBJ2-4	CASSQEQGPENIQYF
TRBV6-5	TRBJ1-1	CASRRGRGGNTEAFF
TRBV15	TRBJ1-5	CATSREGGSQHF
TRBV7-2	TRBJ1-1	CASRPALRGGNTEAFF
TRBV6-4	TRBJ1-5	CASRSGDRRSNQPQHF
TRBV4-2	TRBJ1-2	CASSQEGVMISNYGYTF
TRBV7-3	TRBJ1-1	CASSLSSDRLEAFF
TRBV2	TRBJ1-6	CASEVATVSPLHF
TRBV4-2	TRBJ2-7	CASSREGRTYEQYF
TRBV9	TRBJ2-2	CASSVGASGLTGELFF
TRBV7-8	TRBJ1-2	CASSLQGQANYGYTF
TRBV6-6	TRBJ1-4	CASSGTESTNEKLFF
TRBV7-2	TRBJ1-5	CASSPREGWGNQPQHF
TRBV9	TRBJ2-5	CASSVAETGQETQYF
TRBV6-5	TRBJ1-1	CASSHRQANTEAFF
TRBV5-4	TRBJ1-1	CASSLEGLRGTEAFF
TRBV25-1	TRBJ2-2	CASSEYFGQPNTGELFF
TRBV7-2	TRBJ2-5	CASSLATSGGYQETQYF
TRBV7-6	TRBJ2-5	CASSLTVRETQYF
TRBV29-1	TRBJ2-4	CSVETGYPAKNIQYF
TRBV7-3	TRBJ2-7	CASSLFPGDSYEQYF
TRBV5-4	TRBJ1-1	CASSSQKNTEAFF
TRBV7-3	TRBJ2-1	CASSLNRLAGNEQFF
TRBV7-3	TRBJ2-1	CASSLTPAGTSGYNEQFF
TRBV15	TRBJ2-3	CATSRGQGGTDTQYF
TRBV5-6	TRBJ2-1	CASSQTGGPRSSYNEQFF
TRBV4-3	TRBJ2-7	CASSPRSYEQYF
TRBV30	TRBJ1-4	CAWSIQGAAKKLFF
TRBV11-2	TRBJ2-3	CASSFRLAERTDTQYF
TRBV6-1	TRBJ2-1	CASSVWRGVGDEQFF
TRBV5-8	TRBJ2-7	CASSLLQIYEQYF
TRBV5-4	TRBJ1-2	CASSLNPTAYGYTF
TRBV29-1	TRBJ2-5	CSVDRGATQYF
TRBV6-5	TRBJ2-7	CASRQIYEQYF
TRBV4-2	TRBJ2-7	CASSQDERVGSYEQYF
TRBV18	TRBJ1-4	CASSPLTETNEKLFF
TRBV7-2	TRBJ2-5	CASSLGTGETQYF
TRBV7-9	TRBJ1-5	CASSLGQGTYSNQPQHF
TRBV27	TRBJ1-6	CASSPTGNSPLHF
TRBV7-3	TRBJ2-7	CASSLGLSSTYEQYF
TRBV25-1	TRBJ2-3	CASSEPTGTDTQYF
TRBV7-8	TRBJ2-1	CASSYTISGQGHEQFF
TRBV7-9	TRBJ2-1	CASSESYNEQFF